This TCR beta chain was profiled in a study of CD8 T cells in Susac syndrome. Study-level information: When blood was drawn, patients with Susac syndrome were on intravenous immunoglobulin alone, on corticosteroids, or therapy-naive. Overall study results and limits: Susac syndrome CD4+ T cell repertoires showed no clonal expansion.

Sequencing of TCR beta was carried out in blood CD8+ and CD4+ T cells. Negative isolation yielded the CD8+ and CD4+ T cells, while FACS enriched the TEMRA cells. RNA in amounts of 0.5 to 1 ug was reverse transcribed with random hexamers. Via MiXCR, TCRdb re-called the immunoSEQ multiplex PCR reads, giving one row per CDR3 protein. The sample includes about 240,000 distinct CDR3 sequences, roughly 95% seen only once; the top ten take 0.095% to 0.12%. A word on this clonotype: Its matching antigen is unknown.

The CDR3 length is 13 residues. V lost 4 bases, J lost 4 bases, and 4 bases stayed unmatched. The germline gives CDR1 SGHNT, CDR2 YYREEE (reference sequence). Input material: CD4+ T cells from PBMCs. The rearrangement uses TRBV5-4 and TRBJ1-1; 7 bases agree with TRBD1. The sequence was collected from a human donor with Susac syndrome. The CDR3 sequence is CASSRGQPTEAFF. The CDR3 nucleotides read TGTGCCAGCAGCCGGGGACAGCCCACTGAAGCTTTCTTT.